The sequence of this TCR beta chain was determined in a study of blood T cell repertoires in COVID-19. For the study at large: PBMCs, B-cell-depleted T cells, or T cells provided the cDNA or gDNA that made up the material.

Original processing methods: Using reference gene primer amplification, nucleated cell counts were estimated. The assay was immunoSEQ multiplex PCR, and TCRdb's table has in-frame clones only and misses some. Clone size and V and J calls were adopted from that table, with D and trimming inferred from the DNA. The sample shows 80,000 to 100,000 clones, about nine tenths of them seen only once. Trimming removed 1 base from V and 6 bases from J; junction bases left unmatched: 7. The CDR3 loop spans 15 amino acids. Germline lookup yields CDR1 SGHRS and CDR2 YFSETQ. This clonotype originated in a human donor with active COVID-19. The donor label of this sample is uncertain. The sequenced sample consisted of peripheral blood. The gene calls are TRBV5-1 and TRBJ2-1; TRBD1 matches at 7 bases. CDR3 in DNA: TGCGCCAGCAGCTTGATCGGGACAGCCTCCAATGAGCAGTTCTTC. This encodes CASSLIGTASNEQFF.